This TCR beta chain was retrieved from a study of shared clonotypes between healthy human individuals. Study findings and constraints: The low donor count limited represented genetic and exposure-history diversity.

Clones were read by immunoSEQ multiplex PCR, and TCRdb kept only the in-frame ones, dropping some. The profile shows about 480,000 clones, approximately 79% of them singletons. For this clone: Its antigen is not identified.

CDR1 is MNHEY and CDR2 is SVGAGI in the germline V gene. The CDR3 spans 15 residues. V was pared by 4 bases and J by 8 bases, with 18 bases between. The receptor comes from a woman aged 40 to 50 in good health. Some clones in this sample may be carry-over from other donors' samples. This chain connects TRBV6-5 to TRBJ2-1; D is perhaps TRBD2 (5 bases). Sequencing input: PBMCs. The CDR3 here is CASSSELEGIHEQFF. The CDR3 coding sequence is TGTGCCAGCAGTTCGGAACTAGAGGGTATCCATGAGCAGTTCTTC.